This TCR beta chain stems from a study of T cells in localized non-small cell lung cancer. Findings of the study overall: Because only a single region of the tumor was sequenced, heterogeneity remains possible. Appearances in adjacent lung were noted for a median roughly 58 of the top 100 tumor clones.

The CDR3 runs 19 residues. Germline CDR1 is MNHEY and CDR2 is SMNVEV (reference sequence). Trimming removed 0 bases at V and 3 bases at J, with 21 bases between. Clones were sequenced by immunoSEQ multiplex PCR, and TCRdb holds only the in-frame ones, with some missing. The table records about 75,000 clones, approximately 80% of them present only once. On this clone: Its matching antigen is unknown.

The chain employs TRBV27 and TRBJ1-5, with D possibly matching TRBD1 (5 bases). The TCR originated in a female donor older than 55 with stage I lung adenocarcinoma. Sequencing was performed on peripheral blood, taken before any cancer treatment. The CDR3 loop is CASSLSSYGTVSANQPQHF. The DNA for the CDR3 is TGTGCCAGCAGTTTATCCTCATATGGGACCGTTAGTGCCAATCAGCCCCAGCATTTT.